The next 20 T cell receptor beta chains were all read from a single sample in a study of beta chain features in type 1 diabetes. TCRB transcripts that were expressed got sequenced, as all of the isolated RNA had been reverse transcribed. This table comes from immunoSEQ multiplex PCR, and its TCRdb copy is limited to in-frame clones, with some not included. Altogether around 250,000 clones are present, roughly 13% being singletons, with the ten largest covering about 0.015%. Findings of the study overall: Moderate yet significant TCRB CDR3 shortening was seen in Type 1 diabetes patients in all four CD4+ subsets.

The antigens of these receptors remain unknown. Material for sequencing was naive CD4+ T cells from blood. Receptors were obtained from a man under 40 with type 1 diabetes.

The rearrangement links TRBV6-6 to TRBJ2-7; D is possibly TRBD2 (5 bases). V lost 2 bases to trimming and J lost 9 bases, with 8 bases between them. The CDR3 covers 11 residues. Germline assignment: CDR1 MNHNY and CDR2 SVGAGI (reference sequence). The CDR3 sequence: CASSYGSVQYF. CDR3 sequence (DNA): TGTGCCAGCAGTTACGGGAGCGTGCAGTACTTC.

The chain has TRBV9 and TRBJ2-1, with 7 bases that match TRBD2. This CDR3 is 14 amino acids long. Germline values: CDR1 SGDLS, CDR2 YYNGEE. The trim removed 3 bases at V and 9 bases at J, leaving 9 bases unmatched. The CDR3 loop reads CASSARTRPSEQFF. The CDR3 DNA reads as TGTGCCAGCAGCGCTCGGACTAGACCCAGTGAGCAGTTCTTC.

This clone was observed a handful of times. The V gene is TRBV13, the J gene TRBJ1-2; 10 bases agree with TRBD1. The germline CDR1 and CDR2 sequences are PRHDT and FYEKMQ (reference sequence). V lost 5 bases and J lost 3; bases outside the gene matches: 6. This CDR3 comprises 15 residues. Here the CDR3 reads CASSRRQGADYGYTF. In DNA form, the CDR3 reads TGTGCCAGCAGCCGTCGACAGGGGGCTGACTATGGCTACACCTTC.

The chain employs TRBV4-3 and TRBJ1-3; D not certain. Trimming removed 4 bases from V and 3 bases from J, with 10 bases in between. This CDR3 spans 14 amino acids. In germline, CDR1 is LGHNA, CDR2 YSLEER. The CDR3 is CASSRDKFGNTIYF. The CDR3 DNA reads as TGCGCCAGCAGCCGAGACAAATTTGGAAACACCATATATTTT.

This clone was recorded a few times. This sequence joins TRBV29-1 and TRBJ2-1; D possibly corresponds to TRBD1 (5 bases). This CDR3 spans 14 amino acids. Germline V gene lookup returns CDR1 SQVTM and CDR2 ANQGSEA. V dropped 7 bases and J dropped 2 bases, with 15 bases sitting between them. The CDR3: CSGTQGITYNEQFF. In nucleotides, the CDR3 is TGCAGCGGAACCCAGGGAATAACCTACAATGAGCAGTTCTTC.

Only a few counts were recorded for this clone. The chain is built from TRBV11-2 and TRBJ2-7; 8 bases are shared with TRBD2. J was trimmed by 3 bases and V by 2 bases; bases with no gene match: 9. This CDR3 spans 16 amino acids. In germline, CDR1 is SGHAT, CDR2 FQNNGV. CDR3: CASSLIPPSGGYEQYF. In DNA, the CDR3 is TGTGCCAGCAGCTTAATCCCCCCCAGCGGGGGCTACGAGCAGTACTTC.

The chain uses TRBV4-1 and TRBJ2-5; 8 bases map to TRBD1. Germline trimming cut 4 bases from V and 3 bases from J; bases unmatched to any gene: 7. Per germline, CDR1 MGHRA and CDR2 YSYEKL. CDR3 length equals 15 residues. CDR3 sequence (DNA): TGCGCCAGCAGCCGCGCCGGGACAGGAAAAGAGACCCAGTACTTC. Protein product: CASSRAGTGKETQYF.

V gene TRBV5-1 combines with J gene TRBJ2-3; TRBD1 matches at 8 bases. The germline V gene has CDR1 SGHRS and CDR2 YFSETQ. The length of the CDR3 is 15 residues. Trimming cost V 4 bases and J 1 base; bases outside gene matches: 5. CDR3 amino acids: CASSEGQAGTDTQYF. CDR3 coding DNA: TGCGCCAGCAGCGAGGGACAGGCCGGCACAGATACGCAGTATTTT.

The sample holds a few counts of this clone. The CDR3 sequence is CASSLGTLMGGYTF. CDR3 DNA: TGTGCCAGCAGCCTGGGGACACTCATGGGAGGCTACACCTTC. V and J are TRBV28 and TRBJ1-2; a weak D match, TRBD1 (6 bases). Germline CDR1 is MDHEN and CDR2 is SYDVKM. V lost 6 bases, J lost 8 bases, and 19 bases lay in between. The CDR3 is 14 amino acids.

This clone has just a few counts. The chain carries TRBV2 and TRBJ2-3; TRBD2 is a possible D gene (5 bases). Germline V lookup: CDR1 SNHLY, CDR2 FYNNEI. The CDR3 contains 16 residues. V dropped 5 bases and J dropped 1 base, with 16 bases sitting between them. CDR3 loop: CASSWGGGPGTDTQYF. The CDR3 coding sequence is TGTGCCAGCAGTTGGGGTGGAGGACCTGGCACAGATACGCAGTATTTT.

This clone was recorded a few times. This chain connects TRBV9 to TRBJ2-1; TRBD2 aligns across 7 bases. The germline V gene has CDR1 SGDLS and CDR2 YYNGEE. Trimming at V came to 0 bases and at J to 8 bases, leaving 8 bases not matched to a gene. The CDR3 length is 15 residues. The CDR3 spells CASSVGTSARHEQFF. Written as DNA, the CDR3 is TGTGCCAGCAGCGTAGGGACTAGTGCGCGCCATGAGCAGTTCTTC.

In the case of this clone: At one end the junction does not follow the germline gene, possibly because of a read error. This chain joins TRBV7-2 and TRBJ2-7; TRBD2 matches 11 bases. Germline V gives CDR1 SGHTA, CDR2 FQGNSA. This CDR3 has 15 residues. The CDR3, as DNA: TGCGCCAGCAGCCAAGGACTAGCGGGCCAAAATGAGCAGTACTTC. Its translation is CASSQGLAGQNEQYF. Supplemented by reference TRBV7-2 and TRBJ2-7, the full variable domain reads GAGVSQSPSNKVTEKGKDVELRCDPISGHTALYWYRQSLGQGLEFLIYFQGNSAPDKSGLPSDRFSAERTGGSVSTLTIQRTQQEDSAVYLCASSQGLAGQNEQYFGPGTRLTVT.

This clone came up a few times. The V and J genes are TRBV7-2 and TRBJ2-3, with no clear D. Germline V gives CDR1 SGHTA, CDR2 FQGNSA. V lost 2 bases to trimming and J lost 0 bases, with 3 bases between them. The CDR3 loop spans 13 amino acids. The DNA for the CDR3 is TGTGCCAGCAGCTTACCTAGCACAGATACGCAGTATTTT. Amino acids: CASSLPSTDTQYF.

The V gene is TRBV27, the J gene TRBJ1-1; D possibly corresponds to TRBD1 (5 bases). The CDR3 contains 16 residues. Germline V gene lookup returns CDR1 MNHEY and CDR2 SMNVEV (reference sequence). V was cut by 5 bases and J by 0 bases, with 16 bases left in between. CDR3 coding DNA: TGTGCCAGCAGTCCGGGACTGATACTCATGAACACTGAAGCTTTCTTT. This encodes CASSPGLILMNTEAFF.

This clone has just a few counts. The genes are TRBV7-3 and TRBJ1-2; a weak D match, TRBD1 (5 bases). This CDR3 is 13 amino acids long. The V gene lost 5 bases and the J gene lost 8 bases, with 15 bases spanning the gap. Germline CDR1 is SGHTA and CDR2 is FQGTGA. The CDR3 nucleotides read TGTGCCAGCAGCCCAGGGCGGAACGAGGGCTACACCTTC. Its protein product is CASSPGRNEGYTF.

The gene calls are TRBV7-2 and TRBJ1-1; 10 bases agree with TRBD1. Unmatched junction bases numbered 4, after V lost 5 bases and J lost 4 bases. This CDR3 is 14 amino acids long. Germline loops: CDR1 SGHTA, CDR2 FQGNSA. CDR3 in amino acids: CASSQDRGVTEAFF. In DNA, the CDR3 is TGTGCCAGCAGCCAGGACAGGGGGGTCACTGAAGCTTTCTTT.

This clone has more than one count but fewer than ten. The chain joins TRBV5-1 to TRBJ2-5; 8 nucleotides agree with TRBD1. The germline CDR1 and CDR2 sequences are SGHRS and YFSETQ. The CDR3 is 15 amino acids. V dropped 2 bases and J dropped 5; count of bases not matched to a gene: 8. CDR3 loop: CASSFWTGRLETQYF. CDR3 nucleotide sequence: TGCGCCAGCAGCTTTTGGACAGGGCGTCTGGAGACCCAGTACTTC.

The chain employs TRBV10-3 and TRBJ1-1; 8 bases map to TRBD1. The J segment lost 3 bases and the V segment lost 11 bases, leaving 8 bases of the junction unmatched. Germline CDR1 and CDR2: ENHRY and SYGVKD. The CDR3 has 13 amino acids. Here the CDR3 reads CAFSQQGDTEAFF. The CDR3 DNA is TGTGCCTTCTCCCAACAGGGGGACACTGAAGCTTTCTTT.

The chain carries TRBV29-1 and TRBJ2-1; 10 nucleotides match TRBD1. The CDR3 contains 14 residues. Germline V gene lookup returns CDR1 SQVTM and CDR2 ANQGSEA. The V segment lost 3 bases and the J segment 4 bases; nucleotides outside the gene matches: 3. CDR3 amino acids: CSVDGGQGYNEQFF. CDR3 in DNA: TGCAGCGTTGACGGGGGACAGGGGTACAATGAGCAGTTCTTC.

This clone was picked up a small number of times. V usage is TRBV5-1 and J usage is TRBJ2-7, with 7 bases lining up with TRBD2. CDR1 SGHRS and CDR2 YFSETQ come from the germline V gene. The CDR3 loop spans 16 amino acids. J gave up 3 bases and V 4 bases, and 13 bases lay outside the gene matches. The CDR3 coding sequence is TGCGCCAGCAGCCTATCTCGTTTAGCGGGCAGCTACGAGCAGTACTTC. Translating it yields CASSLSRLAGSYEQYF.